This is a list of T cell receptor beta chains from one sample in a study of T cell changes during pregnancy in multiple sclerosis. TCRdb's table, derived via immunoSEQ multiplex PCR, lists solely in-frame clones and lacks some. The table includes approximately 59,000 clones, 93% detected once. This material consisted of CD4+ T cells from peripheral blood mononuclear cells, taken before pregnancy. The origin of the receptors is a female donor with multiple sclerosis, enrolled in a pregnancy study. CDR3s include the opening cysteine and the closing phenylalanine or tryptophan. D genes are given only for firm matches. Clone size is not always given. Where it is, it says once, few, many or a class for expanded clones.

length: 13
V: TRBV7-2
J: TRBJ2-7
D: TRBD2
size: .
CDR3: CASSPWTSYEQYF
DNA: TGTGCCAGCAGCCCCTGGACTAGCTACGAGCAGTACTTC

length: 13
V: TRBV27
J: TRBJ2-5
D: .
size: .
CDR3: CASSSFKLETQYF
DNA: TGTGCCAGCAGTTCTTTTAAACTGGAGACCCAGTACTTC

length: 15
V: TRBV6-5
J: TRBJ2-2
D: TRBD1
size: .
CDR3: CASAGRDRATGELFF
DNA: TGTGCCAGCGCAGGGAGGGACAGGGCCACCGGGGAGCTGTTTTTT

length: 12
V: TRBV25-1
J: TRBJ2-7
D: .
size: few
CDR3: CASSEQGYEQYF
DNA: TGTGCCAGCAGTGAACAGGGTTACGAGCAGTACTTC

length: 14
V: TRBV11-2
J: TRBJ2-7
D: TRBD1
size: .
CDR3: CASSLVGQAGEQYF
DNA: TGTGCCAGCAGCTTAGTTGGACAGGCGGGCGAGCAGTACTTC

length: 15
V: TRBV11-2
J: TRBJ2-2
D: TRBD1
size: .
CDR3: CASSLRTGWVGELFF
DNA: TGTGCCAGCAGCCTAAGGACAGGGTGGGTCGGGGAGCTGTTTTTT

length: 15
V: TRBV28
J: TRBJ1-3
D: TRBD1
size: once
CDR3: CASRAQGYSGNTIYF
DNA: TGTGCCAGCAGGGCACAGGGGTACAGTGGAAACACCATATATTTT

length: 14
V: TRBV2
J: TRBJ2-1
D: TRBD1
size: few
CDR3: CASRRTGAQGEQFF
DNA: TGTGCCAGCAGAAGGACAGGGGCTCAGGGGGAGCAGTTCTTC

length: 14
V: TRBV28
J: TRBJ2-7
D: .
size: .
CDR3: CASSLLELAYEQYF
DNA: TGTGCCAGCAGTTTATTGGAACTAGCCTACGAGCAGTACTTC

length: 17
V: TRBV7-6
J: TRBJ1-6
D: .
size: .
CDR3: CASSPRYRSSYNSPLHF
DNA: TGTGCCAGCAGCCCCAGATACCGAAGCTCCTATAATTCACCCCTCCACTTT

length: 17
V: TRBV18
J: TRBJ2-2
D: TRBD1
size: .
CDR3: CASSPARRDRDTGELFF
DNA: TGTGCCAGCTCACCTGCCCGGAGGGACAGGGACACCGGGGAGCTGTTTTTT

length: 22
V: TRBV28
J: TRBJ2-2
D: TRBD2
size: .
CDR3: CASSLLLLAKNRLAGNTGELFF
DNA: TGTGCCAGCAGTTTACTCTTACTGGCAAAGAATAGGCTAGCGGGCAACACCGGGGAGCTGTTTTTT

length: 13
V: TRBV19
J: TRBJ1-4
D: .
size: .
CDR3: CASSIQRNEKLFF
DNA: TGTGCCAGTAGTATACAGCGTAATGAAAAACTGTTTTTT

length: 17
V: TRBV25-1
J: TRBJ2-1
D: TRBD2
size: .
CDR3: CASSELGASGSGNEQFF
DNA: TGTGCCAGCAGTGAACTTGGCGCTAGCGGGAGTGGGAATGAGCAGTTCTTC

length: 14
V: TRBV28
J: TRBJ2-5
D: .
size: .
CDR3: CASSLLQGKETQYF
DNA: TGTGCCAGCAGTTTATTACAGGGTAAAGAGACCCAGTACTTC